This T cell receptor beta chain was captured in a study of blood T cell repertoires in COVID-19. Study information: Acute and convalescent COVID-19 samples came from the United States, Italy and Spain. From T cells, B-cell-depleted T cells, or PBMCs came the material, which was cDNA or gDNA.

This CDR3 is built from 16 residues. CDR1 and CDR2 from the germline V gene are LGHNA and YNFKEQ. Trimming took 2 bases from V and 0 from J, leaving 13 bases between them. As processed by the authors: Amplified reference gene primers provided the basis for estimating nucleated cell counts. Clones were read by immunoSEQ multiplex PCR, and TCRdb kept only the in-frame ones, dropping some. For V, J and clone size, that table is used; D and trimming come from the DNA. Counted here are around 110,000 clones, 80% to 95% occurring once; the ten biggest clones make up around 1.3%. This receptor was taken from a woman in her twenties or thirties with acute or convalescent COVID-19. The material sequenced was peripheral blood. The chain is built from TRBV4-2 and TRBJ1-1; tentative D call: TRBD1 (6 bases). The CDR3 loop reads CASSQTGPQVNTEAFF. CDR3 in DNA: TGTGCCAGCAGCCAAACAGGGCCCCAAGTGAACACTGAAGCTTTCTTT.